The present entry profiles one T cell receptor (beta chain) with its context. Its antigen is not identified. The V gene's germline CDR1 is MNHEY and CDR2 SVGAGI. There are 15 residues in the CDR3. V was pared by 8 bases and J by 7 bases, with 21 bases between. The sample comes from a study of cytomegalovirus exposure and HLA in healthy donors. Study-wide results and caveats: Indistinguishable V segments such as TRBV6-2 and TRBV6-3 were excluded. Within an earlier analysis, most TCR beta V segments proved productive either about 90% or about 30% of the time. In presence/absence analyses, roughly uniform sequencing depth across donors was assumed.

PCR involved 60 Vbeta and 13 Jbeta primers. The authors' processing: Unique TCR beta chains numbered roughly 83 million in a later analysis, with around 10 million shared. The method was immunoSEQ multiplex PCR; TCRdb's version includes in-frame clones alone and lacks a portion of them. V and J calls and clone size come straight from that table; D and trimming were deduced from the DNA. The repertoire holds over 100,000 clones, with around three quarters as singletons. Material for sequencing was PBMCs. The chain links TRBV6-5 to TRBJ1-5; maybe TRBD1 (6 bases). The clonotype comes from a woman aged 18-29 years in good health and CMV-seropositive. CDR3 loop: CASRQRRTVQQPQHF. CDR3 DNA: TGTGCCAGCCGGCAACGACGGACAGTCCAACAGCCCCAGCATTTT.